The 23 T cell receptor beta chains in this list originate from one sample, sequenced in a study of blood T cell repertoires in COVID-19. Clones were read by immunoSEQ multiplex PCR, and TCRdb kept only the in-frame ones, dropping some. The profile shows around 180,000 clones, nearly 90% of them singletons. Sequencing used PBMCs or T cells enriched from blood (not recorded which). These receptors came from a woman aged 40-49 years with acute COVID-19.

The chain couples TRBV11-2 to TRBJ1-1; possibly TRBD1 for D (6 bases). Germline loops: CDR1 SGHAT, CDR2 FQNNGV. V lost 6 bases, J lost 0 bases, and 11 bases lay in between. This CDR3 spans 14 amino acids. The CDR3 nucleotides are TGTGCCAGCAGTCTAGGACAGATGAACACTGAAGCTTTCTTT. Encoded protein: CASSLGQMNTEAFF. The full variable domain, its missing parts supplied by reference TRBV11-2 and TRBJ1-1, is EAGVAQSPRYKIIEKRQSVAFWCNPISGHATLYWYQQILGQGPKLLIQFQNNGVVDDSQLPKDRFSAERLKGVDSTLKIQPAKLEDSAVYLCASSLGQMNTEAFFGQGTRLTVV.

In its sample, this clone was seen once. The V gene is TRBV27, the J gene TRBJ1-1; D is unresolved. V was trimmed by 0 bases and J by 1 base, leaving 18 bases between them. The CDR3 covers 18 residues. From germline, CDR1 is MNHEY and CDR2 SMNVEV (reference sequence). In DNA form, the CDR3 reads TGTGCCAGCAGTTTATCCGGCGAGGGAGGCACCCCGAACACTGAAGCTTTCTTT. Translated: CASSLSGEGGTPNTEAFF.

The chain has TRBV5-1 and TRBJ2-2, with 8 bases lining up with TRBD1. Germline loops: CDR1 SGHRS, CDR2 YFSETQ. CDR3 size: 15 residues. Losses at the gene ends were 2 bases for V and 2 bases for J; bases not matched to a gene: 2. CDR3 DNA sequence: TGCGCCAGCAGCTTCGGACAGGGTAACACCGGGGAGCTGTTTTTT. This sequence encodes CASSFGQGNTGELFF.

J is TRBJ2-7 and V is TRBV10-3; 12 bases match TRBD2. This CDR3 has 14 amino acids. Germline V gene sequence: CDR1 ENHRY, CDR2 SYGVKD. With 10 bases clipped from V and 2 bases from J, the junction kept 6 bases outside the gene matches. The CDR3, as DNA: TGTGCCACCAGGCTAGCGGGAGGGACCTACGAGCAGTACTTC. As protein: CATRLAGGTYEQYF.

CDR3 protein: CATSDDGQGARETQYF. CDR3 sequence (DNA): TGTGCCACCAGTGATGATGGACAGGGGGCTCGGGAGACCCAGTACTTC. V and J are TRBV24-1 and TRBJ2-5, with TRBD1 identical over 11 bases. This CDR3 spans 16 amino acids. Unmatched junction bases numbered 7, after V lost 3 bases and J lost 5 bases. Germline CDR1 reads KGHDR; CDR2 reads SFDVKD.

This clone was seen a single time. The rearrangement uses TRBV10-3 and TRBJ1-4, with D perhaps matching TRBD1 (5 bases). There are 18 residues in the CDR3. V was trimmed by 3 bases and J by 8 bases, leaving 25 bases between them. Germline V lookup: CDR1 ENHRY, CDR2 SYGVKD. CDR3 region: CAISDGRTPDGGEEKLFF. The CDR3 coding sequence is TGTGCCATCAGTGATGGCAGGACGCCGGACGGGGGAGAAGAAAAACTGTTTTTT.

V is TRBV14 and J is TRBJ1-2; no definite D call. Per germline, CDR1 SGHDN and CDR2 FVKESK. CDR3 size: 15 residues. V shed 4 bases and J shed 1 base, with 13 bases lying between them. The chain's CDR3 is CASSPLAGINYGYTF. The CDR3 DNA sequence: TGTGCCAGCAGCCCCCTTGCAGGAATTAACTATGGCTACACCTTC. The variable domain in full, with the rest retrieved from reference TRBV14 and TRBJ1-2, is EAGVTQFPSHSVIEKGQTVTLRCDPISGHDNLYWYRRVMGKEIKFLLHFVKESKQDESGMPNNRFLAERTGGTYSTLKVQPAELEDSGVYFCASSPLAGINYGYTFGSGTRLTVV.

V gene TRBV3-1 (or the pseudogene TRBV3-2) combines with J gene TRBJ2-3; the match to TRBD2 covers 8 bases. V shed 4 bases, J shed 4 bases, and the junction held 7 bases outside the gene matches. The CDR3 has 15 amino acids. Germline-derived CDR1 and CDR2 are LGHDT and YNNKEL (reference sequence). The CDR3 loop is CASSPWTSIPDTQYF. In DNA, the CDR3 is TGTGCCAGCAGCCCCTGGACTAGCATTCCAGATACGCAGTATTTT.

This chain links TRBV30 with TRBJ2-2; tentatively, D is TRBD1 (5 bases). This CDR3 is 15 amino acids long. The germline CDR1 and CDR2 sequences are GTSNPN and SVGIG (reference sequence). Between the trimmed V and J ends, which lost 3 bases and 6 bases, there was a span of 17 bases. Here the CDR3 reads CAWSAEGVFAGELFF. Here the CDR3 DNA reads TGTGCCTGGAGCGCGGAAGGGGTTTTCGCCGGGGAGCTGTTTTTT.

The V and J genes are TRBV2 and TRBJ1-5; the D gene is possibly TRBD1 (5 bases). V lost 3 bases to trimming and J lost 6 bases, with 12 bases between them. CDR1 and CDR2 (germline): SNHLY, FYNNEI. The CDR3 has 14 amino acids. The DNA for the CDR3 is TGTGCCAGCAGTGAGGGCAGGGTAGGTCAGCCCCAGCATTTT. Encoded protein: CASSEGRVGQPQHF.

The CDR3 protein is CASSTIAGESSYEQYF. CDR3 nucleotide sequence: TGTGCCAGTAGTACCATAGCGGGGGAGAGCTCCTACGAGCAGTACTTC. The V call is TRBV19, the J call TRBJ2-7; 9 positions agree with TRBD2. The germline CDR1 and CDR2 sequences are LNHDA and SQIVND (reference sequence). CDR3 size: 16 residues. V dropped 4 bases and J dropped 0; count of bases not matched to a gene: 7.

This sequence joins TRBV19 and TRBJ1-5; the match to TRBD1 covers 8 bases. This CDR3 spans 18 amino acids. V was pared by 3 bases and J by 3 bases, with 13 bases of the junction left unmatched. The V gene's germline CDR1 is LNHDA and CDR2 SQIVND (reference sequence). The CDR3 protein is CASSMWQGARIDNQPQHF. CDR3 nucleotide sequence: TGTGCCAGTAGTATGTGGCAGGGGGCACGTATTGACAATCAGCCCCAGCATTTT.

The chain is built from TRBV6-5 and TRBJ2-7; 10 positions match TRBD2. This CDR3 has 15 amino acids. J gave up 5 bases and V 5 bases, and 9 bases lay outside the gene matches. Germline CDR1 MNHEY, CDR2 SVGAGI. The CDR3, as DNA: TGTGCCAGCAGTCGGCCTGGCACTAGCGGGGACGAGCAGTACTTC. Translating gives CASSRPGTSGDEQYF.

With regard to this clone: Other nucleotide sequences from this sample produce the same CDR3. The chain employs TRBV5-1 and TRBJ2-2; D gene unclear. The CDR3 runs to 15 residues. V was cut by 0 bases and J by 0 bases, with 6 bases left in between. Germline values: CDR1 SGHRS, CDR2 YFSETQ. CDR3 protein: CASSLGGTNTGELFF. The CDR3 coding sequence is TGCGCCAGCAGCTTGGGCGGTACGAACACCGGGGAGCTGTTTTTT.

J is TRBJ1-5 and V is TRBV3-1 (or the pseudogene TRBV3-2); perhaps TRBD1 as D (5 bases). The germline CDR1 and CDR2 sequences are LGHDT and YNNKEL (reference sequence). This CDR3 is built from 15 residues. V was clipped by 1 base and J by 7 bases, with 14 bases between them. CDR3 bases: TGTGCCAGCAGCCAAGCCGACAGCCCCAGCCAGCCCCAGCATTTT. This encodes CASSQADSPSQPQHF.

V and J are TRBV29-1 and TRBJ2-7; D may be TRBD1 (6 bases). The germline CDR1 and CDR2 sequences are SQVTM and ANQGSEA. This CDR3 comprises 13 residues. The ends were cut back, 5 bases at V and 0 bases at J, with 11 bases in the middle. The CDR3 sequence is CSVQQGTSYEQYF. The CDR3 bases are TGCAGCGTTCAGCAGGGGACCTCCTACGAGCAGTACTTC.

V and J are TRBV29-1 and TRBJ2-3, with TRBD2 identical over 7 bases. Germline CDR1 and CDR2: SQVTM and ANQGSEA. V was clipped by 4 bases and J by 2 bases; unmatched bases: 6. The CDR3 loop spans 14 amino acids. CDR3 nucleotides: TGCAGCGTTGTGATTAGCGGGCCCACAGATACGCAGTATTTT. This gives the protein CSVVISGPTDTQYF.

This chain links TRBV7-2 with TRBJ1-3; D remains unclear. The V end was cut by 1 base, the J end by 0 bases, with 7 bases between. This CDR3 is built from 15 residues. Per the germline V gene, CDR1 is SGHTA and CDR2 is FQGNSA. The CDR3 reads CASSLDPLSGNTIYF. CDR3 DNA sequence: TGTGCCAGCAGCTTAGATCCTCTCTCTGGAAACACCATATATTTT.

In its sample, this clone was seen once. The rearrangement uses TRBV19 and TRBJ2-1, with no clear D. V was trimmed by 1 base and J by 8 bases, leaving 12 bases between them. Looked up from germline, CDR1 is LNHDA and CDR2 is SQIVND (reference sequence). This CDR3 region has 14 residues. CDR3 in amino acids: CASSIGTPRYEQFF. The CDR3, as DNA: TGTGCCAGTAGTATAGGAACCCCGAGGTATGAGCAGTTCTTC.

Written as DNA, the CDR3 is TGTGCCAGCAGCCCAAGGATTAGCGGCCGGACCCAGTACTTC. Translation gives CASSPRISGRTQYF. The rearrangement joins TRBV7-2 to TRBJ2-5, with TRBD2 as a possible D gene (6 bases). There are 14 residues in the CDR3. V was cut by 5 bases and J by 7 bases, with 17 bases left in between. Germline CDR1 reads SGHTA; CDR2 reads FQGNSA. The full variable domain, with the rest looked up from reference TRBV7-2 and TRBJ2-5, is GAGVSQSPSNKVTEKGKDVELRCDPISGHTALYWYRQSLGQGLEFLIYFQGNSAPDKSGLPSDRFSAERTGGSVSTLTIQRTQQEDSAVYLCASSPRISGRTQYFGPGTRLLVL.

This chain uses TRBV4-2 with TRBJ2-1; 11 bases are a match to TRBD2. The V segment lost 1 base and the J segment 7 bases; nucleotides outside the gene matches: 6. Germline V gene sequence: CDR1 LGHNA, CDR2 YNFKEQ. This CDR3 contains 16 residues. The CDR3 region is CASSQGDSGGVNEQFF. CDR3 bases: TGTGCCAGCAGCCAAGGGGATAGCGGGGGGGTTAATGAGCAGTTCTTC.

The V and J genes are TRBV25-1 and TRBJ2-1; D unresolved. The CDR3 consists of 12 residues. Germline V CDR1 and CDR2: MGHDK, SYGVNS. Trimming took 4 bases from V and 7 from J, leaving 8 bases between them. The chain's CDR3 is CASSVVGNEQFF. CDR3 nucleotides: TGTGCCAGCAGTGTGGTCGGGAATGAGCAGTTCTTC.

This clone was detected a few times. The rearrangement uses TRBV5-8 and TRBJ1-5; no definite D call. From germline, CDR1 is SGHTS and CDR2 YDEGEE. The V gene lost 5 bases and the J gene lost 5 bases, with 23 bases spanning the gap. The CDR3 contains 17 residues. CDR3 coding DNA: TGTGCCAGCAGTTTCCTCCCGGGATTCAGAATAGATCAGCCCCAGCATTTT. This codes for CASSFLPGFRIDQPQHF.